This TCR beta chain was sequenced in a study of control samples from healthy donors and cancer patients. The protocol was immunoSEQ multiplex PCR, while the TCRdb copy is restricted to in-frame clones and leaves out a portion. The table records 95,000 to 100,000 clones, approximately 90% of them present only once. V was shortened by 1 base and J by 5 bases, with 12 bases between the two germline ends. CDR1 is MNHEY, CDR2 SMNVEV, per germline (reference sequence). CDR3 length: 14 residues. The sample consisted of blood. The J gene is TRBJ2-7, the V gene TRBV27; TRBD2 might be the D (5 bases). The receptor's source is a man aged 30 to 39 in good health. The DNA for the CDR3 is TGTGCCAGCAGTTTATTAGGGAGTTTGGACGAGCAGTACTTC. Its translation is CASSLLGSLDEQYF.